This passage covers 7 T cell receptor beta chains from one sample sequenced in a study of CD8 T cells in ankylosing spondylitis. A single record per CDR3 protein comes from TCRdb applying MiXCR to the 5' RACE reads. The repertoire holds tens of thousands of distinct CDR3 sequences, with around 10% as singletons. Sequencing input: blood, either unsorted or a sorted T cell fraction (not recorded which). Source of these receptors: a male donor with ankylosing spondylitis or in good health (not recorded which).

In its sample, this clonotype is medium-sized. This sequence joins TRBV6-5 and TRBJ1-5, with D hard to call. V was cut by 10 bases and J by 5 bases, with 3 bases left in between. The germline V gene has CDR1 MNHEY and CDR2 SVGAGI. The CDR3 loop spans 9 amino acids. The CDR3 loop is CATYQPQHF. The CDR3 DNA follows: TGTGCCACCTATCAGCCCCAGCATTTT.

In this sample, this clonotype turned up many times. The chain couples TRBV6-1 to TRBJ1-1; D is unresolved. V lost 8 bases, J lost 7 bases, and 8 bases lay in between. CDR1 is MNHNS, CDR2 SASEGT, per germline. This CDR3 has 10 amino acids. CDR3 sequence (DNA): TGTGCCAGCGCTAGCCTTGAAGCTTTCTTT. Amino acid sequence: CASASLEAFF.

In regard to this clonotype: A single base separates this from a much larger clone, so it may be a read error. The genes are TRBV28 and TRBJ2-4, with TRBD2 matching 8 bases. This CDR3 is built from 16 residues. CDR1 and CDR2 from the germline V gene are MDHEN and SYDVKM. The CDR3 bases are TGTCGGGGGGGCAGGGTATGCTGGATGGCCAAAAACATTCAGTACTTC. Protein sequence: CRGGRVCWMAKNIQYF.

This clonotype was counted ten times or more. The J gene is TRBJ1-1, the V gene TRBV29-1, with D hard to call. The CDR3 covers 13 residues. Trimming shortened V by 2 bases and J by 0 bases, and 7 bases separated the two germline ends. Germline lookup yields CDR1 SQVTM and CDR2 ANQGSEA. In DNA form, the CDR3 reads TGCAGCGTTGAAATCGGCCTGAACACTGAAGCTTTCTTT. This encodes CSVEIGLNTEAFF.

The chain has TRBV5-1 and TRBJ2-5; 8 bases align to TRBD1. Per germline, CDR1 SGHRS and CDR2 YFSETQ. The junction had 3 bases not matched to a gene; V was cut back by 2 bases and J by 3 bases. This CDR3 has 14 residues. The CDR3 here is CASSFQDREETQYF. DNA of the CDR3: TGCGCCAGCAGCTTCCAGGACAGGGAAGAGACCCAGTACTTC.

This clonotype was counted once. This chain uses TRBV5-1 with TRBJ2-7; the D is unclear. CDR3 size: 14 residues. Germline V gene sequence: CDR1 SGHRS, CDR2 YFSETQ. Trimming cost V 4 bases and J 1 base, with 12 bases left between them. CDR3: CASSVGRKSYEQYF. The CDR3 DNA sequence: TGCGCCAGCAGCGTAGGAAGAAAGTCCTACGAGCAGTACTTC.

This clonotype was counted many times. The CDR3 here is CASSEPGTYLTF. CDR3 DNA: TGCGCCAGCAGCGAACCCGGGACCTACCTGACTTTC. This chain links TRBV5-1 with TRBJ2-6, with D perhaps matching TRBD1 or TRBD2 (5 bases each). The germline V gene encodes CDR1 SGHRS and CDR2 YFSETQ. This CDR3 region has 12 residues. Trimming left V 4 bases short and J 15 bases short, with 14 bases between.